This T cell receptor (beta chain) was obtained from a study of T-cell memory formation after mild COVID-19. The wider study: Clustering of TCRs was largely donor specific. Whole-study findings and limits: CD4+ contracting clones were found mainly in CM and EM, and CD8+ ones in EMRA. Clones that shrank (day 15 to 85) were balanced CD4/CD8, whereas later expanders leaned CD4+. Clonal second-wave expansions that peaked on day 37 had unconfirmed SARS-CoV-2 specificity.

Each CDR3 protein gets one entry after TCRdb re-called the 5' RACE reads with MiXCR. The top ten hold roughly 3.4% of the sample, which has about 170,000 distinct CDR3 sequences, around 13% seen once. The CDR3 is 15 amino acids. Germline V gene data show CDR1 as MNHEY and CDR2 as SVGEGT. Trimming at V came to 4 bases and at J to 5 bases, leaving 6 bases not matched to a gene. Note on this clonotype: What it recognizes is unknown.

The clonotype originates from a man younger than 35 who had mild COVID-19 (a few samples of this study predate the infection). Cell type and time point are not known. The material sequenced was PBMCs or a T cell subset sorted from them (not recorded which). The genes are TRBV6-2 or TRBV6-3 and TRBJ1-5; 9 bases map to TRBD1. The CDR3 nucleotides read TGTGCCAGCAGTTCGGAGGGACAGGGCTATCAGCCCCAGCATTTT. It is translated as CASSSEGQGYQPQHF.